Shown below are 16 T cell receptor beta chains from a single sample sequenced in a study of T-cell reconstitution after alpha-beta-depleted transplantation in children. As it was prepared, the TCRbeta library received unique molecular identifiers. TCRdb itself ran the PCR reads through MiXCR, one entry per CDR3 protein. The sample includes hundreds of thousands of distinct CDR3 sequences, around 25% of them seen just once. The source was PBMCs, collected before TCRalphabeta/CD19-depleted stem cell transplant. The receptors derive from a girl aged 2 to 9 with Fanconi anemia, due to receive a stem cell transplant.

The chain combines TRBV29-1 with TRBJ2-3; 8 nucleotides match TRBD1. The V gene's germline CDR1 is SQVTM and CDR2 ANQGSEA. V was pared by 3 bases and J by 5 bases, with 13 bases of the junction left unmatched. This CDR3 has 16 residues. The CDR3 protein is CSVDDRGNLGVDTQYF. As DNA, the CDR3 is TGCAGCGTTGATGACAGGGGCAACTTAGGGGTAGATACGCAGTATTTT.

This clonotype appeared many times. J is TRBJ2-5 and V is TRBV5-1, with D hard to call. V lost 1 base, J lost 0 bases, and 7 bases lay in between. This CDR3 spans 14 amino acids. Germline values: CDR1 SGHRS, CDR2 YFSETQ. The CDR3 region is CASSLFGDQETQYF. The CDR3 DNA reads TGCGCCAGCAGCTTGTTTGGGGACCAAGAGACCCAGTACTTC.

As regards this clonotype: An end of the junction differs from the germline gene, which may be a read error. The chain joins TRBV6-1 to TRBJ2-1, with D perhaps matching TRBD1 or TRBD2 (6 bases each). The V gene's germline CDR1 is MNHNS and CDR2 SASEGT. The CDR3 is 15 residues long. This CDR3 is CASSLRGGTYDEQFF. CDR3 coding DNA: TGTGCCAGCAGCCTCAGGGGCGGGACCTACGATGAGCAGTTCTTC.

This clonotype appeared many times. The V call is TRBV11-2, the J call TRBJ2-3; 8 bases map to TRBD2. Trimming took 0 bases from V and 2 from J; bases not matched to a gene: 16. Germline CDR1 is SGHAT and CDR2 is FQNNGV. This CDR3 comprises 20 residues. CDR3 DNA sequence: TGTGCCAGCAGCTTAGAACCAATCACAGAGGCGGGAGGCCTCACAGATACGCAGTATTTT. Translated: CASSLEPITEAGGLTDTQYF. The variable domain in full, completed from reference TRBV11-2 and TRBJ2-3, reads EAGVAQSPRYKIIEKRQSVAFWCNPISGHATLYWYQQILGQGPKLLIQFQNNGVVDDSQLPKDRFSAERLKGVDSTLKIQPAKLEDSAVYLCASSLEPITEAGGLTDTQYFGPGTRLTVL.

The rearrangement uses TRBV29-1 and TRBJ2-2; possible D gene TRBD1, 6 bases. CDR1 is SQVTM, CDR2 ANQGSEA, per germline. V gave up 4 bases and J gave up 4 bases, with 16 bases separating them. The length of the CDR3 is 15 residues. The CDR3: CSVGLQGFSTGELFF. In nucleotides, the CDR3 is TGCAGCGTTGGATTACAGGGATTTAGCACCGGGGAGCTGTTTTTT.

The chain joins TRBV7-3 to TRBJ2-2; unclear D gene. The CDR3 length is 12 residues. Germline V lookup: CDR1 SGHTA, CDR2 FQGTGA. V was cut by 5 bases and J by 7 bases, with 8 bases left in between. The CDR3 region is CASSPRGGELFF. The DNA of the CDR3 is TGTGCCAGCAGCCCCCGAGGCGGGGAGCTGTTTTTT. The whole variable domain, filled in from reference TRBV7-3 and TRBJ2-2, reads GAGVSQTPSNKVTEKGKYVELRCDPISGHTALYWYRQSLGQGPEFLIYFQGTGAADDSGLPNDRFFAVRPEGSVSTLKIQRTERGDSAVYLCASSPRGGELFFGEGSRLTVL.

In its sample, this clonotype was seen a few times. The chain links TRBV25-1 to TRBJ2-7; 7 nucleotides line up with TRBD1. The V gene's germline CDR1 is MGHDK and CDR2 SYGVNS. CDR3 size: 15 residues. Trimming cost V 1 base and J 3 bases; bases outside gene matches: 6. The CDR3 nucleotides read TGTGCCAGCAGTGAATCCGGGACAGATCTCTACGAGCAGTACTTC. It specifies CASSESGTDLYEQYF.

The rearrangement links TRBV10-3 to TRBJ1-2; 7 bases are shared with TRBD1. Per germline, CDR1 ENHRY and CDR2 SYGVKD. There are 14 residues in the CDR3. V gave up 2 bases and J gave up 6 bases; unmatched junction bases: 6. This CDR3 reads CAISEPRQGHGYTF. CDR3 sequence (DNA): TGTGCCATCAGTGAGCCGAGACAGGGCCATGGCTACACCTTC.

The chain employs TRBV7-9 and TRBJ2-7, with D perhaps TRBD1 (6 bases). The germline CDR1 and CDR2 sequences are SEHNR and FQNEAQ (reference sequence). The CDR3 has 14 amino acids. Trimming left V 4 bases short and J 5 bases short, with 15 bases between. The CDR3 sequence: CASSSNHRANEQYF. CDR3 DNA sequence: TGTGCCAGCAGCTCAAACCACAGGGCCAACGAGCAGTACTTC.

The rearrangement uses TRBV12-3 or TRBV12-4 and TRBJ1-2; TRBD1 matches at 7 bases. There are 13 residues in the CDR3. Trimming at V came to 6 bases and at J to 12 bases, leaving 13 bases not matched to a gene. CDR3 nucleotide sequence: TGTGCCAGCAGCGGCAGCCGCAGGGGGACTAACACCTTC. Protein product: CASSGSRRGTNTF.

On this clonotype: At one end the junction does not follow the germline gene, possibly because of a read error. V usage is TRBV20-1 and J usage is TRBJ2-2; TRBD2 is a possible D gene (6 bases). This CDR3 comprises 17 residues. Germline V CDR1 and CDR2: DFQATT, SNEGSKA (reference sequence). The CDR3 is CCARHPPGRDATGELFF. As DNA, the CDR3 is TGCTGTGCTAGACACCCGCCCGGGCGGGACGCCACCGGGGAGCTGTTTTTT.

This clonotype occurred many times. This sequence joins TRBV12-3 or TRBV12-4 and TRBJ2-7; the match to TRBD1 covers 10 bases. The V and J ends lost 1 base and 0 bases, in that order; junction bases with no gene match: 6. The CDR3 is made up of 17 amino acids. CDR3: CASSLVPGQGSSYEQYF. The CDR3 region has the DNA TGTGCCAGCAGTTTAGTGCCGGGACAGGGGAGCTCCTACGAGCAGTACTTC.

This chain joins TRBV6-5 and TRBJ1-5; TRBD1 matches at 8 bases. The ends lost 2 bases at V and 1 base at J; junction bases unmatched: 10. Germline V gives CDR1 MNHEY, CDR2 SVGAGI. The CDR3 consists of 18 residues. The CDR3 protein is CASSYLRTGYGSNQPQHF. The CDR3 DNA reads TGTGCCAGCAGTTACCTAAGGACAGGGTATGGGAGCAATCAGCCCCAGCATTTT.

This chain links TRBV20-1 with TRBJ2-5, with D possibly TRBD2 on 6 matching bases. The CDR3 extends over 14 amino acids. Trimming took 3 bases from V and 1 from J, leaving 12 bases between them. Germline CDR1 DFQATT, CDR2 SNEGSKA (reference sequence). CDR3 sequence (DNA): TGCAGTGCTAGTTTGGTAGCGGTCCAAGAGACCCAGTACTTC. Its protein product is CSASLVAVQETQYF.

This clonotype was recorded at least ten times. The chain employs TRBV27 and TRBJ1-1, with D uncertain. Trimming left V 5 bases short and J 4 bases short, with 11 bases between. CDR1 and CDR2 from the germline V gene are MNHEY and SMNVEV (reference sequence). The CDR3 totals 13 residues. The chain's CDR3 is CASSEVETTEAFF. The CDR3 coding sequence is TGTGCCAGCAGTGAGGTGGAGACCACTGAAGCTTTCTTT.

This clonotype was found a few times. V is TRBV5-1 and J is TRBJ2-5; 7 bases are a match to TRBD1. CDR1 is SGHRS and CDR2 is YFSETQ in the germline V gene. With 8 bases clipped from V and 3 bases from J, the junction kept 7 bases outside the gene matches. The CDR3 runs to 13 residues. The CDR3 DNA follows: TGCGCCAGTAGCGTCGGACAGGAAGAGACCCAGTACTTC. As protein: CASSVGQEETQYF.